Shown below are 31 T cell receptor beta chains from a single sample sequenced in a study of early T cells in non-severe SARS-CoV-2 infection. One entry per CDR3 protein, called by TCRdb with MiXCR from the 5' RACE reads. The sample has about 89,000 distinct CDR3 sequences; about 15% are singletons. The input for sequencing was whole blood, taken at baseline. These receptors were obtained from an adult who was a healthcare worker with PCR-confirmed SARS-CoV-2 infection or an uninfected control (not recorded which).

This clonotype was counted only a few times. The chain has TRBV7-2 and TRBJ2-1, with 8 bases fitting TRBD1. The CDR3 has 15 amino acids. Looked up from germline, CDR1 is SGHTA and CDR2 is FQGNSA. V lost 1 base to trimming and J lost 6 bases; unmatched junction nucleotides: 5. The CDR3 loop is CASSLEGTGTNEQFF. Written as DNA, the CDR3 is TGTGCCAGCAGCTTAGAGGGGACAGGCACCAATGAGCAGTTCTTC.

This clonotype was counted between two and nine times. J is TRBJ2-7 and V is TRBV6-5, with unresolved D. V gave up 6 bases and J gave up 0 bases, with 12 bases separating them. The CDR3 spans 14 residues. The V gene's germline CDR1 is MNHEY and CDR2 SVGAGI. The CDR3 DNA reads TGTGCCAGCAGCAGCCGGGTTACCTCCTACGAGCAGTACTTC. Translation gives CASSSRVTSYEQYF.

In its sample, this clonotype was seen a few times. The CDR3 DNA reads TGTGCCAGCAGTCATCGGACTAGCGGCACCGGGGAGCTGTTTTTT. It specifies CASSHRTSGTGELFF. The chain joins TRBV27 to TRBJ2-2; TRBD2 matches at 10 bases. With V trimmed by 5 bases and J by 4 bases, 4 bases remained unmatched. This CDR3 region has 15 residues. CDR1 is MNHEY and CDR2 is SMNVEV in the germline V gene (reference sequence).

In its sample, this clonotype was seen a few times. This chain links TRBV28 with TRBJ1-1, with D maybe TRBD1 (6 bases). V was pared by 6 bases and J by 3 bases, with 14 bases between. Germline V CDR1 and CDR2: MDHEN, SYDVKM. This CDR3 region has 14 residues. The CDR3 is CASSIPGGDTEAFF. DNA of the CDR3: TGTGCCAGCAGCATCCCCGGGGGCGACACTGAAGCTTTCTTT.

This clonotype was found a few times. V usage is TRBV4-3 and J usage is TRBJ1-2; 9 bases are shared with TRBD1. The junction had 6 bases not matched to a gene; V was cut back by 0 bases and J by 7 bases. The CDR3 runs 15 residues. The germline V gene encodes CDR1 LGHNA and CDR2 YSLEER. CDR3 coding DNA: TGCGCCAGCAGCCAAGACCCAACAGGGGGCTTTGGCTACACCTTC. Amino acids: CASSQDPTGGFGYTF.

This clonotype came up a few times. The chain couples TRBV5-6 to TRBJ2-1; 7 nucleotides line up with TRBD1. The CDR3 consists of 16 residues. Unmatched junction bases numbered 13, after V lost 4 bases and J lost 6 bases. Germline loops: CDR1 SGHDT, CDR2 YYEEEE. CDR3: CASSLTGPLPLNEQFF. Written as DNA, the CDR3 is TGTGCCAGCAGCCTGACAGGGCCCCTACCCCTCAATGAGCAGTTCTTC.

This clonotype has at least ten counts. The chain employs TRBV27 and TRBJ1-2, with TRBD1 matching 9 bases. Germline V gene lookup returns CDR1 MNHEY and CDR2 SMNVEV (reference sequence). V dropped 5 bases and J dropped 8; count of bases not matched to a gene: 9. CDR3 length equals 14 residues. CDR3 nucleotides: TGTGCCAGCAGTCCGGACAGGGGAGGGTTCGGCTACACCTTC. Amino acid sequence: CASSPDRGGFGYTF.

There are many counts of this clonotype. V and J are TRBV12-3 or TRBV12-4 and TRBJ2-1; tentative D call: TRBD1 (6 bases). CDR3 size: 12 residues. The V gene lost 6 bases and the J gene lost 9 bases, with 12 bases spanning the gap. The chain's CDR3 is CASSHAQGEQFF. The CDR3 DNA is TGTGCCAGCAGCCATGCACAGGGTGAGCAGTTCTTC.

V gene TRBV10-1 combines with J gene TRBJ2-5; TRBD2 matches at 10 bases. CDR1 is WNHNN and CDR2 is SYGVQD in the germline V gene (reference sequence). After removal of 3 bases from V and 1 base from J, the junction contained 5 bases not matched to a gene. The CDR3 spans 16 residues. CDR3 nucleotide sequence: TGCGCCAGCAGTGATTGGGCTAGCGGGAGCCAAGAGACCCAGTACTTC. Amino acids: CASSDWASGSQETQYF.

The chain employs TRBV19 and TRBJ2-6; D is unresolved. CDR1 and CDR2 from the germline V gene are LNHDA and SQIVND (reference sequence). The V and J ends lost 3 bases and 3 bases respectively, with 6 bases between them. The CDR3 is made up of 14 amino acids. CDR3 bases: TGTGCCAGTAGTATCGCCATTGGGGCCAACGTCCTGACTTTC. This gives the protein CASSIAIGANVLTF.

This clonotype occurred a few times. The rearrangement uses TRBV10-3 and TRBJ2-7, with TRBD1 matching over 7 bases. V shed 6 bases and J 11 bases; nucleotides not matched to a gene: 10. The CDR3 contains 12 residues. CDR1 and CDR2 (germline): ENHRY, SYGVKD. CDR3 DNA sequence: TGTGCCATCAGCGATTCAGGGGGACGGGAGTACTTC. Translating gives CAISDSGGREYF.

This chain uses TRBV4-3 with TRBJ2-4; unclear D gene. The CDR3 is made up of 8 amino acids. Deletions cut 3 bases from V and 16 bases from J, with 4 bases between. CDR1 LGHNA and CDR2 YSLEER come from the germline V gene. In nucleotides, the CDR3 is TGCGCCAGCAGCCAGGTCTACTTC. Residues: CASSQVYF.

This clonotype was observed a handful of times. CDR3 nucleotide sequence: TGTGCCAGCAGCCGGGTTGGGGCTAGCGGGATGCGTGAGCAGTTCTTC. Amino acids: CASSRVGASGMREQFF. The chain links TRBV11-2 to TRBJ2-1; 9 nucleotides line up with TRBD2. V lost 5 bases, J lost 9 bases, and 14 bases stayed unmatched. Germline CDR1 SGHAT, CDR2 FQNNGV. The CDR3 spans 16 residues.

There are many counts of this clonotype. CDR3 in amino acids: CASSERQNTEAFF. The CDR3 DNA reads as TGCGCCAGCAGTGAGCGGCAGAACACTGAAGCTTTCTTT. This chain joins TRBV10-2 and TRBJ1-1, with unresolved D. Trimming removed 2 bases at V and 1 base at J, with 5 bases between. CDR3 length equals 13 residues. Germline V gene lookup returns CDR1 WSHSY and CDR2 SAAADI.

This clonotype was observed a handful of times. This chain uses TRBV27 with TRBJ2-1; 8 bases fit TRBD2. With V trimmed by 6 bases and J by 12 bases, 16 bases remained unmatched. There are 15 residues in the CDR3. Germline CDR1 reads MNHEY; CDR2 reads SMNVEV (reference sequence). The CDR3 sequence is CASSKSLPGLVVQFF. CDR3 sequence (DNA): TGTGCCAGCAGCAAGAGTCTCCCGGGACTAGTGGTGCAGTTCTTC.

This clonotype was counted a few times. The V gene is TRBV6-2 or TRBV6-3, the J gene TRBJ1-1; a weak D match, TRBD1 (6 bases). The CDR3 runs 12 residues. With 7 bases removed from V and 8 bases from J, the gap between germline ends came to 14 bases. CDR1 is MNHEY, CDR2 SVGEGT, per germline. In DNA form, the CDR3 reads TGTGCCAGCACTGGAGGGGGGCTAGAAGCTTTCTTT. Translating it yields CASTGGGLEAFF.

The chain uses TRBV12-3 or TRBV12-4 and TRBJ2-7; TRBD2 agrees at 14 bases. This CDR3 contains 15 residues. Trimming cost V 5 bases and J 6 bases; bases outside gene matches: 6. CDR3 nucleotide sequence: TGTGCCAGCAGTGACCCGGGACTAGCGGGAGCCGAGCAGTACTTC. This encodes CASSDPGLAGAEQYF.

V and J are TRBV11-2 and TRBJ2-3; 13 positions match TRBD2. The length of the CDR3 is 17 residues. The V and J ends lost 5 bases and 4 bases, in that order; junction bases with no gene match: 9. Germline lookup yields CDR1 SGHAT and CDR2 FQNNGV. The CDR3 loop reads CASSAIRTSGSSDTQYF. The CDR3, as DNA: TGTGCCAGCAGCGCCATTAGGACTAGCGGGAGTTCAGATACGCAGTATTTT.

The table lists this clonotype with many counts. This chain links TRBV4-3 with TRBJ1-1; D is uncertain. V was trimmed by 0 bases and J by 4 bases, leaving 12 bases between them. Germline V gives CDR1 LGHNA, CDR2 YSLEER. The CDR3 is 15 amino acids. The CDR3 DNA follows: TGCGCCAGCAGCCAAGATAACAGAGGAAGCACTGAAGCTTTCTTT. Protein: CASSQDNRGSTEAFF.

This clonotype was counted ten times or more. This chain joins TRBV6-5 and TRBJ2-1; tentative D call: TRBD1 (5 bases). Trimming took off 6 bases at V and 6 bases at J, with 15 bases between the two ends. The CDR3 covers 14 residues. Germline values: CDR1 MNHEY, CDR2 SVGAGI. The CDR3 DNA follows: TGTGCCAGCAGCTCTAGACCGCAGGGCAATGAGCAGTTCTTC. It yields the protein CASSSRPQGNEQFF.

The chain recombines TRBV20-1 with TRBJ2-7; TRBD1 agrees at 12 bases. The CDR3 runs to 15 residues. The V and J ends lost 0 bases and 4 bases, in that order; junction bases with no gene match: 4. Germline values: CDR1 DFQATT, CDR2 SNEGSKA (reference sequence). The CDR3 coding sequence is TGCAGTGCTAGAGATATGGGACAGGGGGCTTACGAGCAGTACTTC. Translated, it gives CSARDMGQGAYEQYF.

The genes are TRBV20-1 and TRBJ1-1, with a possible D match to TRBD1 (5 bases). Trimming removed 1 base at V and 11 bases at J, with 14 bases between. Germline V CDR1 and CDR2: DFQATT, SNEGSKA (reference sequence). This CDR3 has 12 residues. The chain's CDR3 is CSARGEAGRAFF. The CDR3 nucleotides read TGCAGTGCTAGAGGAGAGGCAGGGCGGGCTTTCTTT.

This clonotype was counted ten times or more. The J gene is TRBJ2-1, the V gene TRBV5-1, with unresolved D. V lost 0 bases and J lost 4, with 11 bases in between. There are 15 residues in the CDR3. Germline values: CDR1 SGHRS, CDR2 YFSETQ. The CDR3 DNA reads TGCGCCAGCAGCTTGGGGCCCGACGTATACAATGAGCAGTTCTTC. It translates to CASSLGPDVYNEQFF.

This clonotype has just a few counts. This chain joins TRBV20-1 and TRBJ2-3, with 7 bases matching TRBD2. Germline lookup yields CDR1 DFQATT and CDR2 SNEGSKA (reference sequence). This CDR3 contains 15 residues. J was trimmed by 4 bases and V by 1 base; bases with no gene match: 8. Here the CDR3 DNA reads TGCAGTGCTAGAGGCATGGCGGGAGACTCAGATACGCAGTATTTT. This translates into CSARGMAGDSDTQYF.

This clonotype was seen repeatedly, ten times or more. Here the CDR3 DNA reads TGTGCCAGCAGAAGGACTAGCGGGTCCTACGAGCAGTACTTC. It is translated as CASRRTSGSYEQYF. This chain connects TRBV7-9 to TRBJ2-7; 11 nucleotides line up with TRBD2. V lost 6 bases to trimming and J lost 1 base; unmatched junction nucleotides: 2. Germline V lookup: CDR1 SEHNR, CDR2 FQNEAQ (reference sequence). This CDR3 is 14 amino acids long.

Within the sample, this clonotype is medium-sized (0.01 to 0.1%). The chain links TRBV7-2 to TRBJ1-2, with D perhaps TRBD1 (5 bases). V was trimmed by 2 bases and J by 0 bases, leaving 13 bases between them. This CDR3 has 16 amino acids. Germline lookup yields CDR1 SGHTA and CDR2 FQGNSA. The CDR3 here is CASSLQTGPSNYGYTF. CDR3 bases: TGTGCCAGCAGCTTACAGACGGGGCCATCTAACTATGGCTACACCTTC.

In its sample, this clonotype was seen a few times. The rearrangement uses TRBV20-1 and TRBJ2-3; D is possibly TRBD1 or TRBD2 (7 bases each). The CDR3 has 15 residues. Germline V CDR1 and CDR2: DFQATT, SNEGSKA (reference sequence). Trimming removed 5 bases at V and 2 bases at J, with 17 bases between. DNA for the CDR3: TGCAGTGCTGACAGGGAGGGGACTCACACAGATACGCAGTATTTT. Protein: CSADREGTHTDTQYF.

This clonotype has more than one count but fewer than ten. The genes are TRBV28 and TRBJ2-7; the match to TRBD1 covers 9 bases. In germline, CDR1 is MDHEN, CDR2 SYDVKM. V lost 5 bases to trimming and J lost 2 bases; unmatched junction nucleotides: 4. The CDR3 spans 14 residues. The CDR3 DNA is TGTGCCAGCAGTCTACAGGGGGCCCCCTACGAGCAGTACTTC. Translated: CASSLQGAPYEQYF. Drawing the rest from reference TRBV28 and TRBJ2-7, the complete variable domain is DVKVTQSSRYLVKRTGEKVFLECVQDMDHENMFWYRQDPGLGLRLIYFSYDVKMKEKGDIPEGYSVSREKKERFSLILESASTNQTSMYLCASSLQGAPYEQYFGPGTRLTVT.

The CDR3 DNA is TGTGCCAGCAGCACGCACCCCAGCGTGGAGCAGTACTTC. This codes for CASSTHPSVEQYF. The chain has TRBV7-9 and TRBJ2-7; D is uncertain. Germline assignment: CDR1 SEHNR and CDR2 FQNEAQ (reference sequence). V gave up 5 bases and J gave up 7 bases, with 15 bases separating them. This CDR3 has 13 amino acids.

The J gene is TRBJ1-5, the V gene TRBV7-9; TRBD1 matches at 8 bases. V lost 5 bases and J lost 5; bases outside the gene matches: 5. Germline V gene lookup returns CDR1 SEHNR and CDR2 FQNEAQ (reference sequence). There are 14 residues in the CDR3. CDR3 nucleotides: TGTGCCAGCAGCGCTACAGGGGGAGATCAGCCCCAGCATTTT. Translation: CASSATGGDQPQHF.

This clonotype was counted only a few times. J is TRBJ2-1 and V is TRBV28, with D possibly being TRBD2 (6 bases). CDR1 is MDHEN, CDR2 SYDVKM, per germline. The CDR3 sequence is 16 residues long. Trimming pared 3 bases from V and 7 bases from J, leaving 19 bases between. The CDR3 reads CASSLTPGAGRNEQFF. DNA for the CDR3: TGTGCCAGCAGTTTGACTCCGGGAGCGGGTAGGAATGAGCAGTTCTTC.